This T cell receptor (beta chain) was retrieved from a study of cytomegalovirus exposure and HLA in healthy donors. Study-wide findings and caveats: Analysis was carried out at a later point, and it linked a missense DCLRE1C variant to TCR beta V- and J-gene trimming. According to an earlier analysis, most TCR beta V segments yielded productive rearrangements about 90% or about 30% of the time.

These donors, healthy bone marrow donors, were studied. Amplification used 60 Vbeta primers and 13 Jbeta primers. TCRdb's copy holds only in-frame clones and misses some; the assay was immunoSEQ multiplex PCR. The sample has about 75,000 clones, 75% to 85% seen once. CDR3 length: 14 amino acids. Germline CDR1 is SQVTM and CDR2 is ANQGSEA. The V end was cut by 5 bases, the J end by 5 bases, with 16 bases between. About this clone: Its antigen remains unknown.

The source material was PBMCs. This clonotype was sampled from a man in his 70s in good health and CMV-seropositive. V and J are TRBV29-1 and TRBJ2-1; D possibly corresponds to TRBD2 (5 bases). CDR3 loop: CSVRGNSRNNEQFF. The CDR3, as DNA: TGCAGCGTTCGGGGTAACTCACGAAACAATGAGCAGTTCTTC.